Here is one T cell receptor (beta chain) with its context. From germline, CDR1 is MDHEN and CDR2 SYDVKM. The junction had 8 bases not matched to a gene; V was cut back by 7 bases and J by 3 bases. The CDR3 consists of 15 residues. Original processing methods: Reference gene primer amplification gave nucleated cell count estimates. Libraries were prepared by immunoSEQ multiplex PCR; TCRdb keeps only in-frame clonotypes and omits some of them. The V and J calls and clone size come from that table; D and trimming were worked out from the DNA. Of 30,000 or so clones listed, roughly four fifths are singletons. This entry belongs to a study of blood T cell repertoires in COVID-19.

The receptor was derived from an older man with active or convalescent COVID-19. The material sequenced was peripheral blood. The chain is built from TRBV28 and TRBJ1-1; 10 bases line up with TRBD1. The CDR3, as DNA: TGTGCCAGCACCGCTACCGGGACAGGGGACACTGAAGCTTTCTTT. Translated: CASTATGTGDTEAFF.